The clone carrying this TCR beta chain was detected only once. This entry is derived from a study of T cell changes during pregnancy in multiple sclerosis. Assay used: immunoSEQ multiplex PCR; TCRdb lists only in-frame clones, some missing. Of approximately 83,000 clones in the sample, 90% to 95% were seen once. The CDR3 has 15 residues. Between the trimmed V and J ends, which lost 7 bases and 12 bases, there was a span of 27 bases. Germline values: CDR1 MDHEN, CDR2 SYDVKM. Specimen: peripheral blood, collected in the third trimester of pregnancy. This chain connects TRBV28 to TRBJ1-1; no definite D call. The receptor was isolated from a female donor with multiple sclerosis, enrolled in a pregnancy study. The CDR3 here is CASTSPLGGSTVSFF. Here the CDR3 DNA reads TGTGCCAGCACCTCCCCCCTGGGAGGATCGACCGTTTCTTTCTTT.